A selection of T cell receptor beta chains follows, all from one sample in a study of blood T cells in healthy people across ages. TCRdb reanalysed the 5' RACE reads using MiXCR and keeps one entry per CDR3 protein. The sample lists fewer than 2,000,000 distinct CDR3 sequences, approximately 32% occurring once. Sequenced input: blood. All receptors come from a young woman in good health. CDR3s include the opening cysteine and the closing phenylalanine or tryptophan. Fields, in order: J gene, D gene, V gene, clone size, CDR3 DNA, CDR3 protein. A D gene is named only where the DNA matches it firmly. The listing skips clone size in some rows; elsewhere it reads once, few, many or a size class.

J: TRBJ2-3
D: TRBD2
V: TRBV7-3
size: NA
DNA: TGTGCCAGCAGCATAGGGACTAGTAAAGGCACAGATACGCAGTATTTT
CDR3: CASSIGTSKGTDTQYF

J: TRBJ2-1
D: TRBD1
V: TRBV2
size: once
DNA: TGTGCCAGCAGCCGGGACAGCCGAAACAATGAGCAGTTCTTC
CDR3: CASSRDSRNNEQFF

J: TRBJ1-2
D: NA
V: TRBV28
size: NA
DNA: TGTGCCAGCAGTACAGGGACCCTTTGGGGCTACACCTTC
CDR3: CASSTGTLWGYTF

J: TRBJ2-1
D: TRBD2
V: TRBV24-1
size: few
DNA: TGTGCCTCCGGGCGGGAGGGCCTGAATGAGCAGTTCTTC
CDR3: CASGREGLNEQFF

J: TRBJ2-2
D: TRBD2
V: TRBV20-1
size: NA
DNA: TGCAGTGCTAGATGGGCAAGCGGGGGGGTCACCGGGGAGCTGTTTTTT
CDR3: CSARWASGGVTGELFF

J: TRBJ2-1
D: TRBD1
V: TRBV28
size: once
DNA: TGTGCCAGCAGGGAATGGACCGGGACAGGCAATGAGCAGTTCTTC
CDR3: CASREWTGTGNEQFF

J: TRBJ2-1
D: NA
V: TRBV20-1
size: NA
DNA: TGCAGTGCGCCGGATGGATCCTACAATGAGCAGTTCTTC
CDR3: CSAPDGSYNEQFF

J: TRBJ2-7
D: NA
V: TRBV12-3/TRBV12-4
size: NA
DNA: TGTGCCAGCACCGTTGGAGGTCCCTACGAGCAGTACTTC
CDR3: CASTVGGPYEQYF

J: TRBJ1-1
D: NA
V: TRBV7-6
size: NA
DNA: TGTGCCAGCAGCGAAGGAGCAGAGTCGAACACTGAAGCTTTCTTT
CDR3: CASSEGAESNTEAFF

J: TRBJ1-5
D: NA
V: TRBV18
size: NA
DNA: TGTGCCAGCTCACCTTACAGGGACGAGCAGCCCCAGCATTTT
CDR3: CASSPYRDEQPQHF

J: TRBJ2-7
D: NA
V: TRBV5-6
size: NA
DNA: TGTGCCAGCAGCCCTGGACAGACCCTCCTCTACGGGCAGTACTTC
CDR3: CASSPGQTLLYGQYF

J: TRBJ1-5
D: NA
V: TRBV4-1
size: NA
DNA: TGCGCCAGCAGCCCTGGAGGCACCGGGTATGGCAATCAGCCCCAGCATTTT
CDR3: CASSPGGTGYGNQPQHF

J: TRBJ1-2
D: NA
V: TRBV6-2/TRBV6-3
size: NA
DNA: TGTGCCAGCAGTTACGGGGTTCGGGGCTACACCTTC
CDR3: CASSYGVRGYTF

J: TRBJ2-2
D: NA
V: TRBV5-1
size: NA
DNA: TGCGCCAGCAGCTTGTACAGAGAGAACACCGGGGAGCTGTTTTTT
CDR3: CASSLYRENTGELFF

J: TRBJ2-1
D: TRBD2
V: TRBV9
size: NA
DNA: TGTGCCAGCAGCGTAGAACTAGCGGGGTATTATGAGCAGTTCTTC
CDR3: CASSVELAGYYEQFF

J: TRBJ2-3
D: NA
V: TRBV27
size: NA
DNA: TGTGCCAGCAGTTTCCCCCCCGGGGGCAGGCCTGGTACGCAGTATTTT
CDR3: CASSFPPGGRPGTQYF

J: TRBJ1-4
D: NA
V: TRBV30
size: NA
DNA: TGTGCCTGGAGTGTAAGGGGCAGGGCTGACGAAAAACTGTTTTTT
CDR3: CAWSVRGRADEKLFF

J: TRBJ2-7
D: NA
V: TRBV20-1
size: many
DNA: TGCAGTGCCTTAGTTGGCGGGCTCTCCTACGAGCAGTACTTC
CDR3: CSALVGGLSYEQYF

J: TRBJ2-5
D: NA
V: TRBV18
size: few
DNA: TGTGCCAGCTCACCATCGAGGGCAGGCTACAACCAAGAGACCCAGTACTTC
CDR3: CASSPSRAGYNQETQYF

J: TRBJ2-7
D: NA
V: TRBV27
size: NA
DNA: TGTGCCAGCAGTTCGTTTGGGGGCCCTACCTACGAGCAGTACTTC
CDR3: CASSSFGGPTYEQYF

J: TRBJ1-2
D: NA
V: TRBV7-3
size: NA
DNA: TGTGCCGGCAGCTCAGGAGCTAACTATGGCTACACCTTC
CDR3: CAGSSGANYGYTF

J: TRBJ2-3
D: TRBD2
V: TRBV3-1
size: NA
DNA: TGTGCCAGCAGCCCGCCGGGACTAGTGGGGGATGATACGCAGTATTTT
CDR3: CASSPPGLVGDDTQYF

J: TRBJ2-1
D: NA
V: TRBV12-3/TRBV12-4
size: many
DNA: TGTGCCAGCAGTCAGTCCAGGCGGGCAAGTGAGCAGTTCTTC
CDR3: CASSQSRRASEQFF

J: TRBJ2-3
D: NA
V: TRBV27
size: NA
DNA: TGTGCCAGCACCCCTTCCGGGACGCCCATCGACACGCGGTATTTT
CDR3: CASTPSGTPIDTRYF

J: TRBJ1-6
D: NA
V: TRBV20-1
size: many
DNA: TGCAGTGCTAGAGATACGGGGTTTGCTTCACCCCTCCACTTT
CDR3: CSARDTGFASPLHF

J: TRBJ2-3
D: NA
V: TRBV5-1
size: NA
DNA: TGCGCCAGCAGCTTGTCTTCCAGGTCAGATACGCAGTATTTT
CDR3: CASSLSSRSDTQYF

J: TRBJ2-6
D: NA
V: TRBV7-3
size: NA
DNA: TGTGCCAGCAGCTATCGACAGTCTGGGGCCAACGTCCTGACTTTC
CDR3: CASSYRQSGANVLTF

J: TRBJ1-5
D: TRBD1
V: TRBV18
size: few
DNA: TGTGCCAGCTCAAGGACAGGGGTAAATCAGCCCCAGCATTTT
CDR3: CASSRTGVNQPQHF

J: TRBJ2-7
D: TRBD2
V: TRBV27
size: NA
DNA: TGTGCCAACAGATTAGCGGGAGGGGGCCCCTACGAGCAGTACTTC
CDR3: CANRLAGGGPYEQYF

J: TRBJ1-1
D: NA
V: TRBV6-2/TRBV6-3
size: NA
DNA: TGTGCCAGCAGTTACCGCAGGGTGAACACTGAAGCTTTCTTT
CDR3: CASSYRRVNTEAFF

J: TRBJ2-7
D: NA
V: TRBV20-1
size: many
DNA: TGCAGTGCTAGAGGTAGCGGAACCTACGAGCAGTACTTC
CDR3: CSARGSGTYEQYF

J: TRBJ2-2
D: NA
V: TRBV7-2
size: NA
DNA: TGTGCCAGCAGCTTAGGATGGGGGGGCGGCACCGGGGAGCTGTTTTTT
CDR3: CASSLGWGGGTGELFF

J: TRBJ2-1
D: TRBD2
V: TRBV25-1
size: NA
DNA: TGTGCCAGCAGTGAGTCCGTCGTTAGCGGGAGGGCCTACAATGAGCAGTTCTTC
CDR3: CASSESVVSGRAYNEQFF

J: TRBJ2-7
D: TRBD2
V: TRBV4-1
size: few
DNA: TGCGCCAGCAGCCAAGATCTCCGGGGGGGCCATTCCTACGAGCAGTACTTC
CDR3: CASSQDLRGGHSYEQYF

J: TRBJ2-6
D: NA
V: TRBV6-9
size: NA
DNA: TGTGCCAGCAGCCGCAACCGAAATGCGGGGACCGGGGCCAACGTCCTGACTTTC
CDR3: CASSRNRNAGTGANVLTF

J: TRBJ2-5
D: TRBD1
V: TRBV10-3
size: NA
DNA: TGTGCCATCAGTGGCTACGGGACAGGGAGGCAAGAGACCCAGTACTTC
CDR3: CAISGYGTGRQETQYF

J: TRBJ2-5
D: TRBD2
V: TRBV5-1
size: few
DNA: TGCGCCAGCGCCCGCCGGGAGGCTAGCGGGGCCGCAACGAGGGAGACCCAGTACTTC
CDR3: CASARREASGAATRETQYF

J: TRBJ1-1
D: NA
V: TRBV5-1
size: NA
DNA: TGCGCCAGCAGCTTTCAGGGATGGACTGAAGCTTTCTTT
CDR3: CASSFQGWTEAFF

J: TRBJ2-7
D: NA
V: TRBV27
size: few
DNA: NA
CDR3: CASSSSFHRRPYEQYF

J: TRBJ2-4
D: TRBD1
V: TRBV7-3
size: NA
DNA: TGTGCCAGCAGCCGCCCCCGGACAGGGGAATATCTGGACATTCAGTACTTC
CDR3: CASSRPRTGEYLDIQYF

J: TRBJ2-1
D: NA
V: TRBV18
size: few
DNA: TGTGCCAGCTCATTACAGGGGCGGATAGCGGTGAATGAGCAGTTCTTC
CDR3: CASSLQGRIAVNEQFF

J: TRBJ2-1
D: TRBD2
V: TRBV20-1
size: NA
DNA: TGCAGTGCTAGGGGGACTAGTGTCTGCTATGAGCAGTTCTTC
CDR3: CSARGTSVCYEQFF

J: TRBJ2-5
D: NA
V: TRBV7-8
size: few
DNA: TGTGCCAGCAGCTTAGGATCCGCGGGGAACCAAGAGACCCAGTACTTC
CDR3: CASSLGSAGNQETQYF

J: TRBJ2-7
D: TRBD1
V: TRBV4-2
size: few
DNA: TGTGCCAGCAGCCAAGATCATCAGACAGGGTTCTACGAGCAGTACTTC
CDR3: CASSQDHQTGFYEQYF

J: TRBJ1-2
D: NA
V: TRBV6-5
size: NA
DNA: TGTGCCAGCAGTTACTTTGGGGGGCGCTTCTATGGCTACACCTTC
CDR3: CASSYFGGRFYGYTF

J: TRBJ1-1
D: NA
V: TRBV5-5
size: NA
DNA: TGTGCCAGCAGCTGGGGCGGAGCCCGAACACTGACTTTCTTT
CDR3: CASSWGGARTLTFF

J: TRBJ2-7
D: NA
V: TRBV7-3
size: NA
DNA: TGTGCCAGCAGCTTATATGTGGGGCACTCCTACGAGCAGTACTTC
CDR3: CASSLYVGHSYEQYF

J: TRBJ1-2
D: NA
V: TRBV5-1
size: NA
DNA: TGCGCCAGCACCCACGACCAGGAACCTACTGGCTACACCTTC
CDR3: CASTHDQEPTGYTF

J: TRBJ2-7
D: TRBD2
V: TRBV6-1
size: once
DNA: TGTGCCAGCAGGACCGGATTTGGCGGGGGATCCTACGAGCAGTACTTC
CDR3: CASRTGFGGGSYEQYF

J: TRBJ2-5
D: TRBD2
V: TRBV29-1
size: many
DNA: TGCAGCGTTGTCCCACCGAGTAGCGGGAATCGGGAGACCCAGTACTTC
CDR3: CSVVPPSSGNRETQYF

J: TRBJ2-4
D: NA
V: TRBV7-9
size: few
DNA: TGTGCCAGCAGCTTTCGACTAGTGAACATTCAGTACTTC
CDR3: CASSFRLVNIQYF

J: TRBJ2-1
D: NA
V: TRBV5-5
size: NA
DNA: TGTGCCAGCAGTTCTCTGGAGGGGGGACAGTTTTTCTTGAACTCCTACAATGAGCAGTTCTTC
CDR3: CASSSLEGGQFFLNSYNEQFF

J: TRBJ1-5
D: NA
V: TRBV27
size: NA
DNA: TGTGCCAGCAGTTTATATTCGCTTAGCAATCAGCCCCAGCATTTT
CDR3: CASSLYSLSNQPQHF